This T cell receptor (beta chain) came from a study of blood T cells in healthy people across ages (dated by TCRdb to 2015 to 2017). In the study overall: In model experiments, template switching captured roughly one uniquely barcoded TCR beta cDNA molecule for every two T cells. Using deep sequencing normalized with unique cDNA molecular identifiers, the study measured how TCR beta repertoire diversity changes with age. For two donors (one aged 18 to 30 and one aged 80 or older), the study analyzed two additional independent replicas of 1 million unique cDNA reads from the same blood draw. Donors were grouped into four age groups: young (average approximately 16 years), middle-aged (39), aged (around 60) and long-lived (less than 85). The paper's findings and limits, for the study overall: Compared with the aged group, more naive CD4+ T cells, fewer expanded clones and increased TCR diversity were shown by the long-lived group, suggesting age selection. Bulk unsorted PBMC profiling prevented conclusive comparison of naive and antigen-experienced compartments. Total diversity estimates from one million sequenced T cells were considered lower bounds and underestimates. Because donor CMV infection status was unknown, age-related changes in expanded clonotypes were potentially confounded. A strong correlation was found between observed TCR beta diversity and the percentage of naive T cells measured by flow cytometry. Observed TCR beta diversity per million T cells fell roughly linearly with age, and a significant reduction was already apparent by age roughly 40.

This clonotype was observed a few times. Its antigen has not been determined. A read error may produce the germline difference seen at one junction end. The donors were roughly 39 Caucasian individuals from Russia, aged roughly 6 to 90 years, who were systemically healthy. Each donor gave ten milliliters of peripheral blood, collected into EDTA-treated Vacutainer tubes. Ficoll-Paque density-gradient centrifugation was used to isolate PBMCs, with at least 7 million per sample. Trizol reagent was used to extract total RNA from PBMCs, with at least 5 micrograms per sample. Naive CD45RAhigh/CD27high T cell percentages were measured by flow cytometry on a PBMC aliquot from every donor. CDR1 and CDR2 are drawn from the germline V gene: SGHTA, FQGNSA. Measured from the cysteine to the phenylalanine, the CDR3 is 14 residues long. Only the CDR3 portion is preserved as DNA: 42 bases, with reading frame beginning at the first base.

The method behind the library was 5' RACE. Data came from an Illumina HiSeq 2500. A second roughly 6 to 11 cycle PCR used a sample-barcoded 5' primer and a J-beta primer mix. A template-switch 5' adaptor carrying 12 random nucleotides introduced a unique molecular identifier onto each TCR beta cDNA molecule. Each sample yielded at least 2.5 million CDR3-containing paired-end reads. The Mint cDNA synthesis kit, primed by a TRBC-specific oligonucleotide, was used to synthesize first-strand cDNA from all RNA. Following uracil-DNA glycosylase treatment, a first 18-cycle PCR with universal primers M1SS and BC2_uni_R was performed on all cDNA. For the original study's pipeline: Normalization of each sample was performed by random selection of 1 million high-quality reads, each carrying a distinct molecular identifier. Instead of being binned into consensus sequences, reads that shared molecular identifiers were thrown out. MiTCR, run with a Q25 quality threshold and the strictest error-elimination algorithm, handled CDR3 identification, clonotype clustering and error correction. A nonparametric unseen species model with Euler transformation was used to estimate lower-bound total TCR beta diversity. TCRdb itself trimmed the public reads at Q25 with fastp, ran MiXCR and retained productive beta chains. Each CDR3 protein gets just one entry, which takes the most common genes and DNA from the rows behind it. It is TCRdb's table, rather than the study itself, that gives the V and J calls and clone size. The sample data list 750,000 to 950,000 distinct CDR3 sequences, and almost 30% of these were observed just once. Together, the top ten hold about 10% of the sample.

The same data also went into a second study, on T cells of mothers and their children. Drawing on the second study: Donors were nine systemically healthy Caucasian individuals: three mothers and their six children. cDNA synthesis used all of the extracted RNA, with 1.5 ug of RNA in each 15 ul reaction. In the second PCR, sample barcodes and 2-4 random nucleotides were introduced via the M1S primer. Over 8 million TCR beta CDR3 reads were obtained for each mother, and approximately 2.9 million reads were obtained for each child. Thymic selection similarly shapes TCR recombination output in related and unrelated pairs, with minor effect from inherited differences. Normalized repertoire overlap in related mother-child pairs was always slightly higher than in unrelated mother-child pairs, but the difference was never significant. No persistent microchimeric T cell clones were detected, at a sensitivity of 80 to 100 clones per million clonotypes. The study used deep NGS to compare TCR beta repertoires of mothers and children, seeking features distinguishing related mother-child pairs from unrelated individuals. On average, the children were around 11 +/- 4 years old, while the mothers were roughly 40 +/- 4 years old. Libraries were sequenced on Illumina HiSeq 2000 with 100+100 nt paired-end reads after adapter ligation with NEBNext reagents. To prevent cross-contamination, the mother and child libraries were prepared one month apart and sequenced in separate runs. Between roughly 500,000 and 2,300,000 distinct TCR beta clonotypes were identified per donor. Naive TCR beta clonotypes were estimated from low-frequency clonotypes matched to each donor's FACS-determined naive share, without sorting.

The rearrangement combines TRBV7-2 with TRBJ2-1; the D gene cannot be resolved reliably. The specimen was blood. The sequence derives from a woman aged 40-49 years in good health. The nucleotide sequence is TGCGCCTGCAGCCACCCCGGAAGTTTCAATGAGCAGTTCTTC. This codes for CACSHPGSFNEQFF. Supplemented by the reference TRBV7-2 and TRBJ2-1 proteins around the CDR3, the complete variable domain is GAGVSQSPSNKVTEKGKDVELRCDPISGHTALYWYRQSLGQGLEFLIYFQGNSAPDKSGLPSDRFSAERTGGSVSTLTIQRTQQEDSAVYLCACSHPGSFNEQFFGPGTRLTVL.